This TCR beta chain was identified during a study of T cell responses to AZD1222 COVID-19 vaccine. This table comes from immunoSEQ multiplex PCR, and its TCRdb copy is limited to in-frame clones, with some not included. The sample records about 170,000 clones, approximately 90% being singletons. This CDR3 is built from 11 residues. Trimming took 3 bases from V and 3 from J, leaving 0 bases between them. The germline V gene encodes CDR1 MGHRA and CDR2 YSYEKL. The chain has TRBV4-1 and TRBJ2-1; D unresolved. The sequenced sample was peripheral blood, obtained 28 days after the second AZD1222 dose. This TCR was sampled from an adult who received the AZD1222 COVID-19 vaccine. This chain's CDR3 is CASSHYNEQFF. Here the CDR3 DNA reads TGCGCCAGCAGCCACTACAATGAGCAGTTCTTC.